This T cell receptor (beta chain) was obtained from a study of high-grade serous ovarian cancer treatment subgroups. Regarding the study as a whole: Clonal relatedness tracked neoantigen level, and by trend copy number and mutation load. The analyses considered CDR3 and ignored CDR1 and CDR2.

Clones were read by immunoSEQ multiplex PCR, and TCRdb kept only the in-frame ones, dropping some. The sample contains around 30,000 clones, 80% to 90% of which appear only once. Note on this clone: The antigen remains unidentified.

Trimming left V 4 bases short and J 7 bases short, with 13 bases between. The CDR3 contains 13 residues. Germline V lookup: CDR1 KGHSH, CDR2 LQKENI. The tumor samples were collected prior to definitive surgery or chemotherapy. This sequence originates from a human donor with high-grade serous ovarian cancer. The chain employs TRBV18 and TRBJ1-1, with D tentatively TRBD1 (5 bases). Sequencing was carried out using tumor tissue. CDR3 nucleotide sequence: TGTGCCAGCTCACTAGGATCAACAGGTGAAGCTTTCTTT. Translation gives CASSLGSTGEAFF.